These T cell receptor beta chains were read from a single sample in a study of shared clonotypes between healthy human individuals. The protocol was immunoSEQ multiplex PCR, while the TCRdb copy is restricted to in-frame clones and leaves out a portion. The sample holds roughly 590,000 clones; roughly 95% are singletons and the top ten take roughly 0.1%. What was sequenced was naive CD8+ T cells sorted from blood. The receptors were gathered from a woman under 40 in good health. Each CDR3 is given with its conserved first and last residue. The D gene is left open where the match is weak.

j_call d_call v_call cdr3_nt cdr3_aa
TRBJ2-7 - TRBV28 TGTGCCAGCAGTATAAGGGAGCAGTACTTC CASSIREQYF
TRBJ1-3 TRBD1 TRBV5-5 TGTGCCAGCAGCTTTGGACAGGGCTCTGGAAACACCATATATTTT CASSFGQGSGNTIYF
TRBJ2-7 - TRBV11-2 TGTGCCAGCAGCTTGGGGAGCTCCTACGAGCAGTACTTC CASSLGSSYEQYF
TRBJ2-7 - TRBV4-1 TGCGCCAGCAGCCAAGTAAGGGGCCCCTACGAGCAGTACTTC CASSQVRGPYEQYF
TRBJ2-7 - TRBV6-5 TGTGCCAGCAGTTACCGGCAGGGTGTTGACGAGCAGTACTTC CASSYRQGVDEQYF
TRBJ2-5 - TRBV29-1 TGCAGCGTCGACAGGGCGGGAAACCAAGAGACCCAGTACTTC CSVDRAGNQETQYF
TRBJ1-2 - TRBV7-9 TGTGCCAGCAGCTTAGGTGGGGCAGGCCCTAACTATGGCTACACCTTC CASSLGGAGPNYGYTF
TRBJ2-2 - TRBV9 TGTGCCAGCAGCGGAGGTGGGGGGAACACCGGGGAGCTGTTTTTT CASSGGGGNTGELFF
TRBJ1-5 TRBD1 TRBV4-1 TGCGCCAGCAGCTATCGGGACAGGGGACAGCCCCAGCATTTT CASSYRDRGQPQHF
TRBJ2-7 TRBD1 TRBV28 TGTGCCAGCAGTTTATTTTTAACAGGGGGGCGGCAGTACTTC CASSLFLTGGRQYF
TRBJ1-1 - TRBV5-1 TGCGCCAGCAGCTTGGGCTTGAACACTGAAGCTTTCTTT CASSLGLNTEAFF
TRBJ2-7 - TRBV28 TGTGCCAGCAGTCCCGGGGCACTTTACGAGCAGTACTTC CASSPGALYEQYF